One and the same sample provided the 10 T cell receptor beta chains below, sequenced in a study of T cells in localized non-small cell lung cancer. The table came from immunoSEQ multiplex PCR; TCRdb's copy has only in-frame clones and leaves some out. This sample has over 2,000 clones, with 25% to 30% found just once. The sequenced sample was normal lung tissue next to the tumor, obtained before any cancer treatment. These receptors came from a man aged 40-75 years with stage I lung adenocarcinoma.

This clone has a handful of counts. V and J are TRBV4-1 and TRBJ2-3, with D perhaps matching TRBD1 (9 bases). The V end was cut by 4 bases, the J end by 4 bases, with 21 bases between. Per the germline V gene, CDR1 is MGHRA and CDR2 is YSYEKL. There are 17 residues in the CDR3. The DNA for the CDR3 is TGCGCCAGCAGCCTGTCGGGGGGGACAGGGTGGTCAGATACGCAGTATTTT. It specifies CASSLSGGTGWSDTQYF.

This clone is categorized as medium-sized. The DNA for the CDR3 is TGTGCCAGCACCAGAATTCAGGGGGTTCGTACCGGGGAGCTGTTTTTT. Amino acid sequence: CASTRIQGVRTGELFF. V usage is TRBV11-3 and J usage is TRBJ2-2; the match to TRBD1 covers 7 bases. CDR3 size: 16 residues. With V trimmed by 7 bases and J by 5 bases, 13 bases remained unmatched. Germline-derived CDR1 and CDR2 are SGHNT and YENEEA. Looking up the rest from reference TRBV11-3 and TRBJ2-2 gives the full variable domain: EAGVVQSPRYKIIEKKQPVAFWCNPISGHNTLYWYLQNLGQGPELLIRYENEEAVDDSQLPKDRFSAERLKGVDSTLKIQPAELGDSAVYLCASTRIQGVRTGELFFGEGSRLTVL.

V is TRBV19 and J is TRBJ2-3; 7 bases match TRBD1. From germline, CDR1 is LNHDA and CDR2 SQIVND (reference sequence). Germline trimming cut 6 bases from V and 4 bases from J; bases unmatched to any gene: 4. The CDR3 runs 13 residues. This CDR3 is CASSSTGADTQYF. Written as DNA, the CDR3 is TGTGCCAGTAGCAGTACAGGGGCAGATACGCAGTATTTT. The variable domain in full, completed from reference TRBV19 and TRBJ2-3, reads DGGITQSPKYLFRKEGQNVTLSCEQNLNHDAMYWYRQDPGQGLRLIYYSQIVNDFQKGDIAEGYSVSREKKESFPLTVTSAQKNPTAFYLCASSSTGADTQYFGPGTRLTVL.

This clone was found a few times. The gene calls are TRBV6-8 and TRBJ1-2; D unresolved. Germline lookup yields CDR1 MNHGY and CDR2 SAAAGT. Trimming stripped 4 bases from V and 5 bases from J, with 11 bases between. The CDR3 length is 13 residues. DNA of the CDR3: TGTGCCAGCAGTTTTGGCCTGCGGTATGGCTACACCTTC. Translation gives CASSFGLRYGYTF.

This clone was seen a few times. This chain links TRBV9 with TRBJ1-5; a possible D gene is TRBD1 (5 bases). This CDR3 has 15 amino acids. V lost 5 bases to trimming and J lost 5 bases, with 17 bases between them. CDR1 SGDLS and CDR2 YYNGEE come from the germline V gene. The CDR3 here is CASSPTQAGYQPQHF. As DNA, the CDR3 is TGTGCCAGCAGTCCGACTCAGGCAGGGTATCAGCCCCAGCATTTT.

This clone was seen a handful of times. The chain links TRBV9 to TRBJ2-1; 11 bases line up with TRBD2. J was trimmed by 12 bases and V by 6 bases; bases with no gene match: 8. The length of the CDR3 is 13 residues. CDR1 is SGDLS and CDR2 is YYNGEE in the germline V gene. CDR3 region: CASISGGAVWQFF. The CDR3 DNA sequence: TGTGCCAGCATTAGCGGGGGGGCCGTATGGCAGTTCTTC. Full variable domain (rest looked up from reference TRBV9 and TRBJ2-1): DSGVTQTPKHLITATGQRVTLRCSPRSGDLSVYWYQQSLDQGLQFLIQYYNGEERAKGNILERFSAQQFPDLHSELNLSSLELGDSALYFCASISGGAVWQFFGPGTRLTVL.

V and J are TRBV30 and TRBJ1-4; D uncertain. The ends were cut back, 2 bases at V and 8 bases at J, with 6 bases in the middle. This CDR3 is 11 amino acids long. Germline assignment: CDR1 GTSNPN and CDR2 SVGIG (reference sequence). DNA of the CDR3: TGTGCCTGGAGTCTCGGGGAAAAACTGTTTTTT. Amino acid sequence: CAWSLGEKLFF. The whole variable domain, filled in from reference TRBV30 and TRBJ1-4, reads SQTIHQWPATLVQPVGSPLSLECTVEGTSNPNLYWYRQAAGRGLQLLFYSVGIGQISSEVPQNLSASRPQDRQFILSSKKLLLSDSGFYLCAWSLGEKLFFGSGTQLSVL.

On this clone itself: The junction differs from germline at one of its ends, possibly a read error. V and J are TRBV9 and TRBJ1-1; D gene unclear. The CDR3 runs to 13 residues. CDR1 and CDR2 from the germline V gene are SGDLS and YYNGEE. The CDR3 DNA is TGTGCCAGCAGTGTAGCCGAGACCACTGAAGCTTTCTTT. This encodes CASSVAETTEAFF.

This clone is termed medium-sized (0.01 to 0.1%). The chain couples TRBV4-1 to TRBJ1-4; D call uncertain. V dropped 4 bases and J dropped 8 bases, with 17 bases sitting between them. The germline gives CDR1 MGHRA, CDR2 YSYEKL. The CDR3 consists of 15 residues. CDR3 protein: CASSLPSWRTEKLFF. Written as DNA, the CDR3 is TGCGCCAGCAGCCTCCCCTCCTGGAGAACCGAAAAACTGTTTTTT.

The CDR3 region is CASSLAGAGAVTDTQYF. The CDR3 bases are TGCGCCAGCAGCTTGGCCGGAGCGGGGGCCGTCACAGATACGCAGTATTTT. The genes are TRBV5-1 and TRBJ2-3, with 8 bases matching TRBD2. Germline CDR1 reads SGHRS; CDR2 reads YFSETQ. This CDR3 is 17 amino acids long. J gave up 2 bases and V 0 bases, and 8 bases lay outside the gene matches.